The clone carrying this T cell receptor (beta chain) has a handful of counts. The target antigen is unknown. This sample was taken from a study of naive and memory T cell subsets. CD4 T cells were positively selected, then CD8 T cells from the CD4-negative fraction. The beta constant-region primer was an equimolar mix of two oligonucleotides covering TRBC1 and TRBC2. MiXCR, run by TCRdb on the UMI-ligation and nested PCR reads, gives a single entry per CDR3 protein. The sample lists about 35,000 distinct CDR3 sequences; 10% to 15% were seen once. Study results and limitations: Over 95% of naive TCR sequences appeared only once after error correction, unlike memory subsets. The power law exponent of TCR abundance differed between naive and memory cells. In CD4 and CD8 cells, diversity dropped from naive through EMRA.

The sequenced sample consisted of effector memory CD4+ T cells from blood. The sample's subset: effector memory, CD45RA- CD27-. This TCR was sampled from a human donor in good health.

The CDR3 loop is CASSPSPLAGGSNEQFF. In nucleotides, the CDR3 is TGTGCCAGCAGCCCTAGTCCCCTTGCGGGAGGGTCCAATGAGCAGTTCTTC. V usage is TRBV7-2 and J usage is TRBJ2-1; 9 bases agree with TRBD2. The V gene end was trimmed by 5 bases and the J gene end by 6 bases; junction bases not matched to a gene: 14. The length of the CDR3 is 17 residues. Germline CDR1 and CDR2: SGHTA and FQGNSA. The full variable domain, in which reference TRBV7-2 and TRBJ2-1 provide the parts outside the CDR3, is GAGVSQSPSNKVTEKGKDVELRCDPISGHTALYWYRQSLGQGLEFLIYFQGNSAPDKSGLPSDRFSAERTGGSVSTLTIQRTQQEDSAVYLCASSPSPLAGGSNEQFFGPGTRLTVL.